The entry below describes one T cell receptor (beta chain). Its target is not known. TCRdb's copy holds only in-frame clones and misses some; the assay was immunoSEQ multiplex PCR. The sample yields approximately 2.4 million clones, nearly 97% seen once. Trimming took 0 bases from V and 9 from J, leaving 12 bases between them. CDR1 is SGDLS and CDR2 is YYNGEE in the germline V gene. The CDR3 runs 13 residues. The data were taken from a study of shared clonotypes between healthy human individuals. Broader study findings: Larger estimated richness was generally seen in naive subsets than in memory subsets.

Input material: naive CD4+ T cells sorted from blood. Subset denoted: CD45RA+ positively selected. The chain links TRBV9 to TRBJ2-5, with D tentatively TRBD2 (5 bases). The clonotype was recovered from a man between 18 and 29 years old in good health. The CDR3 region is CASSVVPGVAQYF. The CDR3 DNA follows: TGTGCCAGCAGCGTAGTCCCCGGGGTGGCCCAGTACTTC.